These 15 T cell receptor beta chains originate from one sample sequenced in a study of cytomegalovirus exposure and HLA in healthy donors. The PCR contained 60 Vbeta and 13 Jbeta primers. Some clones are missing from TCRdb's copy, which holds only in-frame ones; the method was immunoSEQ multiplex PCR. The specimen's table records over 40,000 clones. Material for sequencing was PBMCs. These TCRs come from a man aged 25 to 40 in good health and CMV-seronegative.

V gene TRBV7-9 combines with J gene TRBJ1-2; 7 bases are shared with TRBD1. V gave up 5 bases and J gave up 5 bases; unmatched junction bases: 5. The germline CDR1 and CDR2 sequences are SEHNR and FQNEAQ (reference sequence). This CDR3 has 13 residues. In DNA form, the CDR3 reads TGTGCCAGCAGCCCCGACAGGGCTTATGGCTACACCTTC. Protein: CASSPDRAYGYTF.

The chain has TRBV4-2 and TRBJ2-7; a weak D match, TRBD1 (6 bases). With 1 base removed from V and 0 bases from J, the gap between germline ends came to 13 bases. Germline CDR1 is LGHNA and CDR2 is YNFKEQ. The CDR3 sequence is 16 residues long. The CDR3 DNA reads as TGTGCCAGCAGCCAAGGGTCCTACAGGGCCTCCTACGAGCAGTACTTC. The encoded protein is CASSQGSYRASYEQYF.

This rearrangement joins TRBV4-3 to TRBJ1-2, with 8 bases lining up with TRBD1. In germline, CDR1 is LGHNA, CDR2 YSLEER. V lost 0 bases and J lost 5; bases outside the gene matches: 8. The CDR3 extends over 16 amino acids. The CDR3 is CASSQDRWTGKYGYTF. CDR3 coding DNA: TGCGCCAGCAGCCAAGATCGGTGGACAGGGAAATATGGCTACACCTTC.

The chain employs TRBV5-5 and TRBJ2-5; TRBD1 might be the D (5 bases). Trimming removed 1 base from V and 4 bases from J, with 8 bases in between. CDR3 length: 13 amino acids. The germline V gene encodes CDR1 SGHKS and CDR2 YYEKEE (reference sequence). CDR3 bases: TGTGCCAGCAGCTTGTGGGGCCGAGAGACCCAGTACTTC. It is translated as CASSLWGRETQYF.

The J gene is TRBJ2-7, the V gene TRBV2; D perhaps matches TRBD2 (5 bases). V lost 4 bases and J 2 bases, leaving 6 bases between the germline ends. This CDR3 is 12 amino acids long. In germline, CDR1 is SNHLY, CDR2 FYNNEI. The CDR3 sequence: CASSVGAYEQYF. DNA for the CDR3: TGTGCCAGCAGTGTGGGAGCCTACGAGCAGTACTTC.

The gene calls are TRBV7-9 and TRBJ1-1; D not resolved. Germline V lookup: CDR1 SEHNR, CDR2 FQNEAQ (reference sequence). This CDR3 has 16 amino acids. V lost 3 bases, J lost 3 bases, and 17 bases lay in between. CDR3 bases: TGTGCCAGCAGCTTCCCACCGAGAGAGGGTGACACTGAAGCTTTCTTT. This sequence encodes CASSFPPREGDTEAFF.

The chain uses TRBV4-3 and TRBJ2-2; 7 bases match TRBD2. The V gene end was trimmed by 2 bases and the J gene end by 7 bases; junction bases not matched to a gene: 19. CDR1 and CDR2 (germline): LGHNA, YSLEER. This CDR3 comprises 19 residues. CDR3 amino acids: CASSQSWLAANPVLGELFF. For the CDR3, the DNA is TGCGCCAGCAGCCAAAGCTGGCTAGCGGCCAACCCCGTGCTCGGGGAGCTGTTTTTT.

The rearrangement joins TRBV5-1 to TRBJ2-7, with TRBD1 matching 9 bases. The germline gives CDR1 SGHRS, CDR2 YFSETQ. Trimming removed 4 bases from V and 6 bases from J; junction bases left unmatched: 5. This CDR3 contains 13 residues. CDR3 DNA sequence: TGCGCCAGCAGCCAGGACAGGGGACGCGAGCAGTACTTC. Translating gives CASSQDRGREQYF.

The chain combines TRBV4-3 with TRBJ2-2; 13 nucleotides align to TRBD2. CDR1 and CDR2 (germline): LGHNA, YSLEER. J gave up 8 bases and V 4 bases, and 7 bases lay outside the gene matches. This CDR3 region has 16 residues. The DNA for the CDR3 is TGCGCCAGCAGCCTCAAACTAGCGGGGGGGCCGGGGGAGCTGTTTTTT. Its translation is CASSLKLAGGPGELFF.

This chain joins TRBV7-2 and TRBJ1-2; D may be TRBD1 (5 bases). The CDR3 spans 12 residues. V dropped 5 bases and J dropped 5 bases, with 9 bases sitting between them. The germline V gene encodes CDR1 SGHTA and CDR2 FQGNSA. The CDR3 sequence: CASSQSGYGYTF. CDR3 nucleotides: TGTGCCAGCAGCCAGTCAGGGTATGGCTACACCTTC.

V and J are TRBV10-3 and TRBJ1-5; D perhaps matches TRBD1 (6 bases). The CDR3 consists of 13 residues. The ends were cut back, 5 bases at V and 7 bases at J, with 12 bases in the middle. Germline V CDR1 and CDR2: ENHRY, SYGVKD. The CDR3 DNA sequence: TGTGCCATCAGTCAGGGGCCCGAGCAGCCCCAGCATTTT. It yields the protein CAISQGPEQPQHF.

The chain combines TRBV5-4 with TRBJ2-3; 7 nucleotides match TRBD1. Germline V CDR1 and CDR2: SGHNT, YYREEE (reference sequence). With 4 bases clipped from V and 9 bases from J, the junction kept 5 bases outside the gene matches. The CDR3 consists of 12 residues. The CDR3 sequence: CASSAPRGTQYF. In nucleotides, the CDR3 is TGTGCCAGCAGCGCCCCCAGGGGGACGCAGTATTTT.

V gene TRBV27 combines with J gene TRBJ1-5; D possibly corresponds to TRBD1 (5 bases). CDR3 length equals 14 residues. In germline, CDR1 is MNHEY, CDR2 SMNVEV (reference sequence). The ends were cut back, 2 bases at V and 5 bases at J, with 10 bases in the middle. In DNA, the CDR3 is TGTGCCAGCAGTTTAAGGGGAGGGGATCAGCCCCAGCATTTT. It yields the protein CASSLRGGDQPQHF.

DNA for the CDR3: TGTGCCACCAGACGCTCGTGGGGCAGGGATCAGCCCCAGCATTTT. Its translation is CATRRSWGRDQPQHF. The genes are TRBV6-6 and TRBJ1-5; D is perhaps TRBD1 (5 bases). V was pared by 10 bases and J by 5 bases, with 21 bases between. Germline CDR1 reads MNHNY; CDR2 reads SVGAGI (reference sequence). This CDR3 region has 15 residues.

The chain links TRBV29-1 to TRBJ2-3; D unresolved. The V gene lost 4 bases and the J gene lost 6 bases, with 14 bases spanning the gap. This CDR3 has 13 residues. Per the germline V gene, CDR1 is SQVTM and CDR2 is ANQGSEA. Here the CDR3 reads CSVGVSTDDTQYF. CDR3 sequence (DNA): TGCAGCGTTGGGGTGTCCACAGACGATACGCAGTATTTT.